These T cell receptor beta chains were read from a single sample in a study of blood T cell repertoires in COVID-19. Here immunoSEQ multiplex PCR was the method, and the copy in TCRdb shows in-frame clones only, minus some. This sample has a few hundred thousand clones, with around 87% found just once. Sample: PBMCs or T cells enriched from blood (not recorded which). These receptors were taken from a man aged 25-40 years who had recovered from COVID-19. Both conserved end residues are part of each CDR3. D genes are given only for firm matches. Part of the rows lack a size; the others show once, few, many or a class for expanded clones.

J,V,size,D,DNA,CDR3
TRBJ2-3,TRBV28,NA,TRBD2,TGTGCCAGCAGCCCAGCGGGGGGTTTAGATACGCAGTATTTT,CASSPAGGLDTQYF
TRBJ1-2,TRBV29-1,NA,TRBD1,TGCAGCGTTGAAGGAACCACCGGACAGGGCCTCTATGGCTACACCTTC,CSVEGTTGQGLYGYTF
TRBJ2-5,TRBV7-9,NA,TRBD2,TGTGCCAGCAGCCAGACTAGCGGGGCAGAGACCCAGTACTTC,CASSQTSGAETQYF
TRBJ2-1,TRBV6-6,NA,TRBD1,TGTGCCAGCAGTCCCGGACAGGCCAATGAGCAGTTCTTC,CASSPGQANEQFF
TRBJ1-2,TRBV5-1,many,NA,TGCGCCAGCACCCAGGAACAGGGCCGAGGCTACACCTTC,CASTQEQGRGYTF
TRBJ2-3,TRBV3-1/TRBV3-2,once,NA,TGTGCCAGCAGCCCCGGCGGAATAACTAGCACAGATACGCAGTATTTT,CASSPGGITSTDTQYF
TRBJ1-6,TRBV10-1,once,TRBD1,TGCGCCAGCAGTTCGGACAGGGGCTCACCCCTCCACTTT,CASSSDRGSPLHF
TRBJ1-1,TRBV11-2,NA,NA,TGTGCCAGCAGCTTCGCCGGGACTACCTGGGATGAAGCTTTCTTT,CASSFAGTTWDEAFF
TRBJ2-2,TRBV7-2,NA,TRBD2,TGTGCCAGCAGCCCCCGAGGGCTAGCGGGAGGAACCGGGGAGCTGTTTTTT,CASSPRGLAGGTGELFF
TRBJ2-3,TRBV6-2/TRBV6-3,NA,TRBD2,TGTGCCAGCAGCAAACCGTCGACTAGCGGGGGCACAGATACGCAGTATTTT,CASSKPSTSGGTDTQYF
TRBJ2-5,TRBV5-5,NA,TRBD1,TGTGCCAGCAGTAAGACAGGGGTGGAAACCCAGTACTTC,CASSKTGVETQYF
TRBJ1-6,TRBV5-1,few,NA,TGCGCCAGCAGAAGGGAGGCGGAAAGCTCCTATAATTCACCCCTCCACTTT,CASRREAESSYNSPLHF
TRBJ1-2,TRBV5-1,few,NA,TGCGCCAGCAGCTTGGAGAGGGTTTCTCTGGGTTCTGGCTACACCTTC,CASSLERVSLGSGYTF
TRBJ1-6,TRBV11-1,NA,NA,TGTGCCAGCAGCTTGAACGGGTTCAATTCACCCCTCCACTTT,CASSLNGFNSPLHF
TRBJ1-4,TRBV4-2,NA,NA,TGTGCCAGCAGCCCGGGGAATCGGGGGGCGGGGGAAAAACTGTTTTTT,CASSPGNRGAGEKLFF
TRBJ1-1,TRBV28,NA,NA,TGTGCCAGCACCTCCCACACTGAAGCTTTCTTT,CASTSHTEAFF